These 32 T cell receptor beta chains share one sample of origin, sequenced in a study of blood T cell repertoires in COVID-19. Assay: immunoSEQ multiplex PCR; the TCRdb copy retains only in-frame clones and omits some. This table has more than 250,000 clones, around nine tenths appearing once. The sequenced material came from PBMCs or T cells enriched from blood (not recorded which). These receptors were collected from a woman in her forties who had recovered from COVID-19.

The rearrangement uses TRBV7-8 and TRBJ2-1; TRBD1 matches at 7 bases. J gave up 7 bases and V 5 bases, and 17 bases lay outside the gene matches. Germline loops: CDR1 SGHVS, CDR2 FQNEAQ. The CDR3 extends over 17 amino acids. The CDR3 DNA follows: TGTGCCAGCAGCCCCACAGCGAGGGGGCTACATAGAAATGAGCAGTTCTTC. It specifies CASSPTARGLHRNEQFF.

Written as DNA, the CDR3 is TGTGCCAGCAGTTCATCCCCCAGCGAGCAGTACTTC. This gives the protein CASSSSPSEQYF. This sequence joins TRBV28 and TRBJ2-7; D unclear. Trimming removed 4 bases from V and 6 bases from J, with 10 bases in between. This CDR3 has 12 amino acids. Germline-derived CDR1 and CDR2 are MDHEN and SYDVKM.

This clone was counted many times. The V gene is TRBV9, the J gene TRBJ1-4; 7 bases fit TRBD1. V lost 4 bases to trimming and J lost 7 bases; unmatched junction nucleotides: 7. Looked up from germline, CDR1 is SGDLS and CDR2 is YYNGEE. This CDR3 has 14 residues. The CDR3 sequence is CASSTSTGSEKLFF. The CDR3 DNA follows: TGTGCCAGCAGCACCTCGACAGGGTCTGAAAAACTGTTTTTT.

The rearrangement links TRBV10-2 to TRBJ2-3; TRBD2 might be the D (5 bases). V shed 4 bases and J shed 1 base, with 12 bases lying between them. There are 15 residues in the CDR3. Germline CDR1 reads WSHSY; CDR2 reads SAAADI. The CDR3 DNA follows: TGCGCCAGCAGTGCTCGGGGAGTGGGCACAGATACGCAGTATTTT. It encodes CASSARGVGTDTQYF.

This clone was counted a single time. The DNA for the CDR3 is TGTGCCAGCAGTTCAAGGGACTTTCGAACCTACAATGAGCAGTTCTTC. It encodes CASSSRDFRTYNEQFF. The chain couples TRBV6-5 to TRBJ2-1; TRBD2 is a possible D gene (6 bases). The CDR3 has 16 residues. Trimming shortened V by 4 bases and J by 2 bases, and 15 bases separated the two germline ends. Looked up from germline, CDR1 is MNHEY and CDR2 is SVGAGI.

The chain joins TRBV28 to TRBJ2-1, with 7 bases aligning to TRBD2. The ends lost 5 bases at V and 5 bases at J; junction bases unmatched: 12. The germline gives CDR1 MDHEN, CDR2 SYDVKM. The CDR3 length is 16 residues. The CDR3 here is CASSGTMGRVDNEQFF. CDR3 coding DNA: TGTGCCAGCAGTGGGACTATGGGGCGGGTGGACAATGAGCAGTTCTTC. Supplemented by reference TRBV28 and TRBJ2-1, the full variable domain reads DVKVTQSSRYLVKRTGEKVFLECVQDMDHENMFWYRQDPGLGLRLIYFSYDVKMKEKGDIPEGYSVSREKKERFSLILESASTNQTSMYLCASSGTMGRVDNEQFFGPGTRLTVL.

DNA for the CDR3: TGTGCCACCAGTGACCACCGGGACAGTTCCTACAATGAGCAGTTCTTC. Its translation: CATSDHRDSSYNEQFF. The chain is built from TRBV24-1 and TRBJ2-1, with 7 positions matching TRBD1. Germline V gene data show CDR1 as KGHDR and CDR2 as SFDVKD. With V trimmed by 4 bases and J by 1 base, 6 bases remained unmatched. The CDR3 sequence is 16 residues long.

This sequence joins TRBV2 and TRBJ2-7; TRBD1 agrees at 8 bases. Trimming took 3 bases from V and 3 from J; bases not matched to a gene: 4. CDR1 SNHLY and CDR2 FYNNEI come from the germline V gene. The CDR3 runs 14 residues. DNA for the CDR3: TGTGCCAGCAGTGAGTCGGGGACAGGCTACGAGCAGTACTTC. Translation: CASSESGTGYEQYF.

This clone showed up just once. J is TRBJ1-1 and V is TRBV28; the match to TRBD1 covers 7 bases. CDR1 and CDR2 from the germline V gene are MDHEN and SYDVKM. The length of the CDR3 is 14 residues. The J segment lost 1 base and the V segment lost 7 bases, leaving 6 bases of the junction unmatched. The CDR3 sequence is CASIPGQRNTEAFF. The DNA of the CDR3 is TGTGCCAGCATCCCGGGACAGAGGAACACTGAAGCTTTCTTT.

The chain links TRBV28 to TRBJ1-2; D is perhaps TRBD1 (6 bases). Germline V CDR1 and CDR2: MDHEN, SYDVKM. Trimming left V 6 bases short and J 4 bases short, with 18 bases between. The CDR3 has 15 amino acids. The chain's CDR3 is CASRTGRGEIYGYTF. The CDR3 DNA sequence: TGTGCCAGCAGGACAGGACGGGGGGAGATCTATGGCTACACCTTC.

The rearrangement uses TRBV15 and TRBJ1-4; unclear D gene. The CDR3 is made up of 15 amino acids. With 0 bases removed from V and 0 bases from J, the gap between germline ends came to 5 bases. Germline-derived CDR1 and CDR2 are LNHNV and YYDKDF (reference sequence). DNA for the CDR3: TGTGCCACCAGCAGAGACCTTGCAACTAATGAAAAACTGTTTTTT. It translates to CATSRDLATNEKLFF.

The CDR3 region is CATSRDFGSNTEAFF. In DNA form, the CDR3 reads TGTGCCACCAGCAGAGATTTCGGTTCGAACACTGAAGCTTTCTTT. The chain carries TRBV15 and TRBJ1-1, with D unclear. Per the germline V gene, CDR1 is LNHNV and CDR2 is YYDKDF (reference sequence). V was trimmed by 0 bases and J by 1 base, leaving 9 bases between them. The CDR3 covers 15 residues.

The rearrangement links TRBV6-2 or TRBV6-3 to TRBJ2-5; 12 nucleotides line up with TRBD2. Germline lookup yields CDR1 MNHEY and CDR2 SVGEGT. The CDR3 covers 16 residues. Trimming at V came to 5 bases and at J to 6 bases, leaving 10 bases not matched to a gene. The CDR3 sequence: CASSALGLAGLKTQYF. The CDR3 DNA reads as TGTGCCAGCAGTGCACTTGGACTAGCGGGATTGAAGACCCAGTACTTC.

In DNA form, the CDR3 reads TGTGCCAGCTCACCAGGGGTAGCGGGAGAGGCCTACGAGCAGTACTTC. Translating it yields CASSPGVAGEAYEQYF. V and J are TRBV18 and TRBJ2-7; 9 bases align to TRBD2. The germline gives CDR1 KGHSH, CDR2 LQKENI. CDR3 length: 16 residues. J was trimmed by 2 bases and V by 2 bases; bases with no gene match: 7.

The rearrangement links TRBV12-3 or TRBV12-4 to TRBJ2-7, with no clear D. The ends were cut back, 4 bases at V and 3 bases at J, with 10 bases in the middle. The CDR3 sequence is 13 residues long. The DNA for the CDR3 is TGTGCCAGCAGTTCCGGCGGAAACTACGAGCAGTACTTC. This sequence encodes CASSSGGNYEQYF.

V usage is TRBV5-6 and J usage is TRBJ1-6, with D tentatively TRBD1 (5 bases). The V gene lost 3 bases and the J gene lost 7 bases, with 17 bases spanning the gap. The CDR3 spans 16 residues. Germline lookup yields CDR1 SGHDT and CDR2 YYEEEE. CDR3 sequence: CASSSERGSKNSPLHF. The CDR3 DNA reads TGTGCCAGCAGCTCTGAACGGGGGAGCAAGAATTCACCCCTCCACTTT.

V gene TRBV9 combines with J gene TRBJ2-5, with 8 nucleotides matching TRBD2. The germline V gene encodes CDR1 SGDLS and CDR2 YYNGEE. Trimming took 1 base from V and 4 from J; bases not matched to a gene: 6. The CDR3 has 15 residues. The DNA for the CDR3 is TGTGCCAGCAGCGTAAGAGCGGGAGTAGGAGAGACCCAGTACTTC. The encoded protein is CASSVRAGVGETQYF.

The gene calls are TRBV4-3 and TRBJ2-7; 15 bases agree with TRBD2. Trimming took 4 bases from V and 3 from J; bases not matched to a gene: 7. The germline CDR1 and CDR2 sequences are LGHNA and YSLEER. This CDR3 has 17 residues. The CDR3 DNA is TGCGCCAGCAGCCGAGGACTAGCGGGAGGGAGGGGCTACGAGCAGTACTTC. Its protein product is CASSRGLAGGRGYEQYF.

The genes are TRBV7-9 and TRBJ1-2, with 7 bases that match TRBD1. V gave up 5 bases and J gave up 6 bases; unmatched junction bases: 9. Germline assignment: CDR1 SEHNR and CDR2 FQNEAQ (reference sequence). This CDR3 is 14 amino acids long. The CDR3 region has the DNA TGTGCCAGCAGCCAACCCGGGACAGTTGATGGCTACACCTTC. It is translated as CASSQPGTVDGYTF. Based on the CDR3 plus reference TRBV7-9 and TRBJ1-2, the full variable domain is DTGVSQNPRHKITKRGQNVTFRCDPISEHNRLYWYRQTLGQGPEFLTYFQNEAQLEKSRLLSDRFSAERPKGSFSTLEIQRTEQGDSAMYLCASSQPGTVDGYTFGSGTRLTVV.

The rearrangement links TRBV7-9 to TRBJ1-4; 9 positions match TRBD1. Germline V lookup: CDR1 SEHNR, CDR2 FQNEAQ (reference sequence). V was pared by 4 bases and J by 8 bases, with 5 bases of the junction left unmatched. This CDR3 is 14 amino acids long. The CDR3 loop is CASSYDRGLEKLFF. CDR3 bases: TGTGCCAGCAGCTATGACAGGGGGTTAGAAAAACTGTTTTTT.

The chain employs TRBV21-1 and TRBJ2-1; the DNA was not used to check the table's D call, TRBD2. TRBV21-1 is termed a pseudogene. The CDR3 has 13 residues. CDR3 loop: CASQQGAGVVQFF. The CDR3 nucleotides are TGTGCCAGTCAACAGGGAGCGGGAGTGGTGCAGTTCTTC.

This clone was observed a single time. The rearrangement links TRBV19 to TRBJ1-5; possible D gene TRBD1, 5 bases. The germline V gene has CDR1 LNHDA and CDR2 SQIVND (reference sequence). The CDR3 runs 15 residues. Between the trimmed V and J ends, which lost 5 bases and 2 bases, there was a span of 13 bases. Here the CDR3 DNA reads TGTGCCAGTAGTCCGGCGGGGGGGGGCAATCAGCCCCAGCATTTT. The encoded protein is CASSPAGGGNQPQHF.

The chain links TRBV5-1 to TRBJ1-6; D gene unclear. V shed 4 bases and J shed 5 bases, with 16 bases lying between them. CDR3 length: 16 amino acids. Germline V gives CDR1 SGHRS, CDR2 YFSETQ. CDR3 sequence (DNA): TGCGCCAGCAGCGCGAACCACGCCCGGGATAATTCACCCCTCCACTTT. As protein: CASSANHARDNSPLHF.

V and J are TRBV12-3 or TRBV12-4 and TRBJ1-1, with 7 bases that match TRBD1. The ends lost 10 bases at V and 0 bases at J; junction bases unmatched: 5. There are 13 residues in the CDR3. The CDR3 bases are TGTGCCATCCAGGGACAGATGAACACTGAAGCTTTCTTT. Protein sequence: CAIQGQMNTEAFF.

This chain joins TRBV6-5 and TRBJ1-2; weak D call: TRBD1 (6 bases). V was trimmed by 2 bases and J by 7 bases, leaving 14 bases between them. Germline V gene lookup returns CDR1 MNHEY and CDR2 SVGAGI. CDR3 length: 14 amino acids. CDR3 sequence reads: CASSYRDTPSGYTF. CDR3 coding DNA: TGTGCCAGCAGTTACCGGGACACACCGAGTGGCTACACCTTC.

This chain connects TRBV4-3 to TRBJ2-2, with TRBD2 matching 11 bases. Germline V gene data show CDR1 as LGHNA and CDR2 as YSLEER. CDR3 length: 16 residues. V shed 3 bases and J 5 bases; nucleotides not matched to a gene: 5. For the CDR3, the DNA is TGCGCCAGCAGCCACAGACTAGCGGGAAGTACCGGGGAGCTGTTTTTT. Translating gives CASSHRLAGSTGELFF.

This chain links TRBV5-1 with TRBJ2-5, with a tentative D call TRBD2 (6 bases). The CDR3 is made up of 15 amino acids. The germline V and J ends were trimmed by 0 bases and 2 bases, with 11 bases remaining between them. Germline loops: CDR1 SGHRS, CDR2 YFSETQ. Here the CDR3 reads CASSLGSGVQETQYF. The CDR3 DNA reads TGCGCCAGCAGCTTGGGTAGCGGAGTACAAGAGACCCAGTACTTC.

This chain joins TRBV7-2 and TRBJ1-5, with D possibly being TRBD1 (5 bases). In germline, CDR1 is SGHTA, CDR2 FQGNSA. CDR3 size: 13 residues. V was clipped by 1 base and J by 7 bases, with 8 bases between them. CDR3 amino acids: CASSLERQQPQHF. Written as DNA, the CDR3 is TGTGCCAGCAGCTTAGAACGACAGCAGCCCCAGCATTTT.

V usage is TRBV28 and J usage is TRBJ1-2; D perhaps matches TRBD1 (6 bases). Germline V CDR1 and CDR2: MDHEN, SYDVKM. V dropped 6 bases and J dropped 2 bases, with 16 bases sitting between them. The CDR3 consists of 15 residues. The DNA for the CDR3 is TGTGCCAGCAGACCAGGTGTGACAGGCAACTATGGCTACACCTTC. Translation: CASRPGVTGNYGYTF.

The V call is TRBV10-1, the J call TRBJ1-1; 9 bases map to TRBD1. Losses at the gene ends were 5 bases for V and 1 base for J; bases not matched to a gene: 11. Germline V gene lookup returns CDR1 WNHNN and CDR2 SYGVQD (reference sequence). The CDR3 is made up of 17 amino acids. CDR3 DNA sequence: TGCGCCAGCAGTAACACAGGGGGCTCGACGAAGAACACTGAAGCTTTCTTT. Protein: CASSNTGGSTKNTEAFF.

The chain has TRBV6-5 and TRBJ1-6, with D perhaps TRBD1 (6 bases). The germline V gene has CDR1 MNHEY and CDR2 SVGAGI. The CDR3 totals 16 residues. The V gene lost 2 bases and the J gene lost 6 bases, with 14 bases spanning the gap. CDR3: CASSYGGRRTNSPLHF. CDR3 coding DNA: TGTGCCAGCAGTTACGGGGGCAGAAGAACTAATTCACCCCTCCACTTT.

The CDR3 loop reads CASWALQFF. For the CDR3, the DNA is TGTGCTAGCTGGGCCCTGCAGTTCTTC. The chain is built from TRBV12-5 and TRBJ2-1; the D is unclear. V dropped 9 bases and J dropped 12 bases, with 9 bases sitting between them. CDR1 is LGHNT and CDR2 is FRNRAP in the germline V gene. The CDR3 covers 9 residues.